One sample yielded the 6 T cell receptor beta chains listed below, sequenced in a study of blood T cell repertoires in COVID-19. Profiled with immunoSEQ multiplex PCR; TCRdb holds only in-frame clones, not every one. Here the sample spans approximately 46,000 clones, around 81% being singletons. Sequencing input: peripheral blood. These receptors originate from a woman over 75 with COVID-19, enrolled during active disease.

This chain's CDR3 is CASSLFPNSPLHF. The DNA for the CDR3 is TGTGCCAGCAGCCTGTTTCCTAATTCACCCCTCCACTTT. The chain uses TRBV7-2 and TRBJ1-6; D gene ambiguous. The V and J ends lost 5 bases and 6 bases respectively, with 8 bases between them. The CDR3 contains 13 residues. Germline V gene lookup returns CDR1 SGHTA and CDR2 FQGNSA.

This clone was seen a handful of times. V usage is TRBV18 and J usage is TRBJ1-1, with a tentative D call TRBD1 (5 bases). There are 13 residues in the CDR3. Per the germline V gene, CDR1 is KGHSH and CDR2 is LQKENI. With 3 bases removed from V and 0 bases from J, the gap between germline ends came to 5 bases. The CDR3 protein is CASSPTVNTEAFF. CDR3 nucleotide sequence: TGTGCCAGCTCACCGACAGTGAACACTGAAGCTTTCTTT.

V gene TRBV2 combines with J gene TRBJ1-1, with a weak D call TRBD1 (6 bases). This CDR3 spans 14 amino acids. From germline, CDR1 is SNHLY and CDR2 FYNNEI. V lost 3 bases, J lost 4 bases, and 12 bases lay in between. CDR3 sequence reads: CASSDRGMSTEAFF. The CDR3 DNA sequence: TGTGCCAGCAGTGACAGGGGAATGAGCACTGAAGCTTTCTTT.

This sequence joins TRBV10-3 and TRBJ2-2; TRBD2 might be the D (5 bases). With 2 bases removed from V and 5 bases from J, the gap between germline ends came to 12 bases. The V gene's germline CDR1 is ENHRY and CDR2 SYGVKD. CDR3 length: 15 amino acids. The CDR3 nucleotides are TGTGCCATCAGTGAGGCGGGCCCCGGGACCGGGGAGCTGTTTTTT. It yields the protein CAISEAGPGTGELFF.

The rearrangement uses TRBV3-1 (or the pseudogene TRBV3-2) and TRBJ2-3; tentatively, D is TRBD1 (5 bases). Germline V gene lookup returns CDR1 LGHDT and CDR2 YNNKEL (reference sequence). This CDR3 has 17 amino acids. V shed 0 bases and J shed 4 bases, with 17 bases lying between them. The CDR3, as DNA: TGTGCCAGCAGCCAAGATCTAGGGGCACTTCAATCAGATACGCAGTATTTT. Its translation: CASSQDLGALQSDTQYF.

This chain joins TRBV5-1 and TRBJ2-5; tentatively, D is TRBD2 (6 bases). The CDR3 length is 16 residues. Trimming took 0 bases from V and 4 from J, leaving 16 bases between them. Germline CDR1 SGHRS, CDR2 YFSETQ. CDR3: CASSLEPWRGSETQYF. The CDR3 DNA sequence: TGCGCCAGCAGCTTGGAACCCTGGAGGGGTTCAGAGACCCAGTACTTC.